Given below is one TCR beta chain in context. The antigen it recognizes is unknown. No base-level quality is on record; no much larger clone is a single base apart. Trimming removed 6 bases from V and 5 bases from J, leaving 28 bases between the germline ends. The CDR3 sequence holds 18 residues, the cysteine and phenylalanine included. The sequence is cut down to CDR3 DNA, 54 bases in frame from base 1. Looking up the germline V gene (reference sequence) yields CDR1 SEHNR and CDR2 FQNEAQ. This entry is derived from a study of blood T cell repertoires in COVID-19 (dated by TCRdb to 2020 to 2022). About the study as a whole: Collaborator samples came from the United States, Italy and Spain and covered acute and convalescent phases of COVID-19. A de-identified subject ID, COVID-19 status, age in years and sex were almost always included in the sample metadata. HLA class I and class II types, where available, came from metadata supplied by the sample provider rather than from assay-based typing. The material from the prospective study consisted of cDNA or gDNA derived from T cells, B-cell-depleted T cells, or PBMCs. Samples were obtained from the ongoing ImmuneRACE study (first 160 participants) and from 1,000 to 1,500 subjects provided by 6 global collaborators. A freely available public database, intended as a resource for researchers studying the immune response to SARS-CoV-2, is where the repertoires were released. Subjects who had been exposed to COVID-19, were actively infected with it, or had recovered from it provided the deeply sampled blood TCRbeta repertoires that made up the dataset. Paper-wide results and their limitations: The amount of clinical and demographic metadata varied by source and participant and was provided uncurated.

Enrolling through a virtual design, the prospective study's participants ranged in age from roughly 18 to 90 years and lived across about two dozen United States geographic areas. Cohort assignment in the prospective study relied on participant-reported clinical history from a screening survey and a study questionnaire. A participant counted as exposed if, within 2 weeks of entering the study, that participant had been in contact with someone who had a PCR-confirmed or clinician-diagnosed COVID-19 case. Each participant in the prospective study had whole blood, serum and a nasopharyngeal or oropharyngeal swab collected by mobile phlebotomists. Additional blood draws and questionnaires over an approximately 2-month period could optionally be provided by prospective study participants. Before DNA extraction, blood samples from the prospective study were shipped at room temperature or frozen. TCRbeta CDR3 regions were amplified from genomic DNA by means of the immunoSEQ Assay, a bias-controlled multiplex PCR. Per the original workflow: The number of nucleated cells in each sample was estimated by amplification of reference gene primers within the assay. Sequence reads were collapsed and filtered to measure the absolute abundance of every unique TCRbeta CDR3 rearrangement. For each sample, productive Simpson clonality was calculated by taking the square root of Simpson's diversity index across productive rearrangements. TCRdb obtained this table from immuneACCESS and retained in-frame rearrangements with V and J assigned. These tables miss some clones; where compared with another copy, unresolved V genes account for less than half of the shortfall, and the remainder is unexplained. The V and J calls and clone size are taken from that table; D and trimming were inferred from the DNA. The sample table shows approximately 300,000 clones, and roughly nine tenths are seen once. Of the sample, almost 4% falls within the top ten clones.

Sequencing used PBMCs or T cells enriched from blood (not recorded which). This receptor was taken from a woman in her 30s who had been exposed to COVID-19. The chain couples TRBV7-9 to TRBJ1-2, and TRBD1 may be the D gene, going by 6 matching bases. The nucleotide sequence reads TGTGCCAGCAGTCTTCCCTCCGGGACAAGGGGGTTTAGGTATGGCTACACCTTC. Its translation reads: CASSLPSGTRGFRYGYTF.